This T cell receptor (beta chain) was captured in a study of cytomegalovirus exposure and HLA in healthy donors. Overall study: Caucasian-associated ancestry cluster membership applied to just over 80% of nearly 400 genotyped donors. Study results and caveats: Researchers catalogued around 150 TCR beta chains as cytomegalovirus-associated.

With regard to this clone: Its antigen is not identified.

Nominal health characterized the donors when sampled, though unrecorded immune exposures were likely. The PCR ran on 60 Vbeta and 13 Jbeta primers. Authors' methods: Later, an analysis found about 77 million unique TCR beta chains, and roughly 9.9 million of these were shared. Here immunoSEQ multiplex PCR was the method, and the copy in TCRdb shows in-frame clones only, minus some. V, J and clone size are taken as reported in that table, and D and trimming were inferred from the DNA itself. The table has under 250,000 clones, approximately 82% seen once; the top ten hold 0.63%. Sequencing input: PBMCs. This TCR was sampled from a man aged 18 to 29 in good health and CMV-seronegative.

The CDR3, as DNA: TGCAGCGTTGATGCCAAGCGACAGGGTCTAAATGAGCAGTTCTTC. The encoded protein is CSVDAKRQGLNEQFF. This chain links TRBV29-1 with TRBJ2-1; 7 nucleotides agree with TRBD1. This CDR3 is 15 amino acids long. V trimming: 3 bases; J trimming: 7 bases; junction bases outside the gene matches: 12. In germline, CDR1 is SQVTM, CDR2 ANQGSEA.